The 8 T cell receptor beta chains presented below share a single source sample, sequenced in a study of OX40 agonist ivuxolimab in advanced cancers. Profiled with immunoSEQ multiplex PCR; TCRdb holds only in-frame clones, not every one. The table has roughly 64,000 clones, about 86% seen once. The sequences come from CD4+ or CD8+ T cells sorted from blood, collected in a trial of the OX40 agonist ivuxolimab. Every receptor here comes from an adult with an advanced solid tumor such as melanoma, head and neck, liver or kidney cancer.

CDR3 nucleotides: TGTGCCAGCAGGATGAGGTTTCGCGAAAAACTGTTTTTT. Residues: CASRMRFREKLFF. This rearrangement joins TRBV28 to TRBJ1-4; D is unresolved. The CDR3 is 13 residues long. The germline V gene encodes CDR1 MDHEN and CDR2 SYDVKM. V was pared by 6 bases and J by 8 bases, with 13 bases between.

The genes are TRBV5-6 and TRBJ2-5; 8 bases fit TRBD1. Germline CDR1 reads SGHDT; CDR2 reads YYEEEE. The trim removed 2 bases at V and 4 bases at J, leaving 7 bases unmatched. CDR3 size: 15 residues. CDR3: CASSLTPGGGETQYF. In DNA, the CDR3 is TGTGCCAGCAGCTTAACCCCAGGGGGCGGAGAGACCCAGTACTTC.

The chain uses TRBV5-8 and TRBJ2-2; D is possibly TRBD1 (6 bases). The CDR3 totals 16 residues. Germline V lookup: CDR1 SGHTS, CDR2 YDEGEE. V was pared by 0 bases and J by 4 bases, with 13 bases between. CDR3 DNA: TGTGCCAGCAGCTTGGACAGGGAAGTCGGCACCGGGGAGCTGTTTTTT. This codes for CASSLDREVGTGELFF.

In the case of this clone: One end of the junction fails to match germline, which may point to a read error. CDR3 DNA: TGTGCCGCCTGGGGAAGAGCCTACGGGCAGTACTTC. It is translated as CAAWGRAYGQYF. The chain couples TRBV30 to TRBJ2-7; D is unclear. The CDR3 runs to 12 residues. Germline lookup yields CDR1 GTSNPN and CDR2 SVGIG (reference sequence).

This chain links TRBV10-2 with TRBJ2-1; the D gene is possibly TRBD2 (6 bases). V was trimmed by 6 bases and J by 1 base, leaving 10 bases between them. Germline-derived CDR1 and CDR2 are WSHSY and SAAADI. This CDR3 spans 14 amino acids. As DNA, the CDR3 is TGCGCCAGCAGAAGCGGGCCGTCCTACAATGAGCAGTTCTTC. Its translation: CASRSGPSYNEQFF.

The gene calls are TRBV6-1 and TRBJ2-4; a weak D match, TRBD2 (5 bases). This CDR3 spans 16 amino acids. Per germline, CDR1 MNHNS and CDR2 SASEGT. V was shortened by 3 bases and J by 0 bases, with 12 bases between the two germline ends. CDR3 protein: CASSERTGVAKNIQYF. CDR3 DNA: TGTGCCAGCAGTGAGAGGACCGGGGTAGCCAAAAACATTCAGTACTTC.

A word on this clone: The junction shows a germline mismatch at one end, possibly a read error. The chain carries TRBV7-7 and TRBJ2-7, with 9 bases lining up with TRBD1. The CDR3 totals 15 residues. CDR1 SSHAT and CDR2 FNYEAQ come from the germline V gene (reference sequence). CDR3 amino acids: CASSLSRDRVHEQYF. The DNA of the CDR3 is TGTGCTAGCAGTTTGAGCCGGGACAGGGTCCACGAGCAGTACTTC. The full variable domain, rest sourced from reference TRBV7-7 and TRBJ2-7, is GAGVSQSPRYKVTKRGQDVTLRCDPISSHATLYWYQQALGQGPEFLTYFNYEAQPDKSGLPSDRFSAERPEGSISTLTIQRTEQRDSAMYRCASSLSRDRVHEQYFGPGTRLTVT.

The V gene is TRBV5-6, the J gene TRBJ2-5, with D perhaps matching TRBD1 (5 bases). The CDR3 consists of 13 residues. V was cut by 0 bases and J by 5 bases, with 8 bases left in between. CDR1 SGHDT and CDR2 YYEEEE come from the germline V gene. The CDR3 reads CASSLAGPETQYF. CDR3 in DNA: TGTGCCAGCAGCTTGGCAGGGCCGGAGACCCAGTACTTC.